This is a list of T cell receptor beta chains from one sample in a study of Ad26.COV2.S vaccination and SARS-CoV-2 variants. The protocol was immunoSEQ multiplex PCR, while the TCRdb copy is restricted to in-frame clones and leaves out a portion. The table records 300,000 to 400,000 clones, about 86% of them present only once. Sequences were derived from peripheral blood, sampled in a trial of Ad26.COV2.S vaccine versus placebo. The receptors derive from a person between 18 and 59 years old who received the Ad26.COV2.S COVID-19 vaccine or a placebo. CDR3s include the opening cysteine and the closing phenylalanine or tryptophan. The D gene is left open where the match is weak. Rows give clone size only sometimes, using once, few, many, or a class for an expanded clone.

d_call,j_call,clone_size,v_call,cdr3_aa,cdr3_nt
-,TRBJ2-3,-,TRBV19,CASSIVPGRTSTDTQYF,TGTGCCAGTAGTATAGTCCCAGGGAGGACTAGCACAGATACGCAGTATTTT
-,TRBJ2-7,-,TRBV10-3,CAISEYRDHEQYF,TGTGCCATCAGTGAGTATCGGGACCACGAGCAGTACTTC
-,TRBJ2-2,once,TRBV2,CASSRTAAGELFF,TGTGCCAGCAGTCGGACAGCGGCCGGGGAGCTGTTTTTT
-,TRBJ1-1,-,TRBV10-1,CASSGSANTEAFF,TGCGCCAGCAGTGGGTCCGCGAACACTGAAGCTTTCTTT
TRBD1,TRBJ1-3,-,TRBV7-9,CASSPSLITGGTGNTIYF,TGTGCCAGCAGTCCAAGCCTCATTACAGGGGGCACAGGAAACACCATATATTTT
-,TRBJ2-3,once,TRBV3-1/TRBV3-2,CASSQERGPGTDTQYF,TGTGCCAGCAGCCAAGAACGAGGCCCGGGCACAGATACGCAGTATTTT
-,TRBJ1-1,-,TRBV2,CASSDTGRPNTEAFF,TGTGCCAGCAGTGATACGGGACGACCGAACACTGAAGCTTTCTTT
-,TRBJ1-5,once,TRBV5-6,CASSLALQGDQPQHF,TGTGCCAGCAGCTTGGCCTTACAGGGAGATCAGCCCCAGCATTTT
TRBD2,TRBJ2-1,-,TRBV7-8,CASSLTLAGGGWQFF,TGTGCCAGCAGCTTAACACTAGCGGGGGGCGGATGGCAGTTCTTC
-,TRBJ1-6,-,TRBV5-6,CASSLLVGQSRSPLHF,TGTGCCAGCAGCTTGCTTGTGGGACAATCTCGGTCACCCCTCCACTTT
-,TRBJ2-1,-,TRBV7-9,CASSLGQRIYNEQFF,TGTGCCAGCAGCTTAGGCCAGCGGATCTACAATGAGCAGTTCTTC
-,TRBJ1-2,-,TRBV3-1/TRBV3-2,CASSQDSLLVSRGYTF,TGTGCCAGCAGCCAAGATTCACTGCTGGTGAGTCGTGGCTACACCTTC
-,TRBJ2-3,-,TRBV5-6,CASQPGRPADTQYF,TGTGCCAGCCAGCCCGGGAGACCGGCAGATACGCAGTATTTT
-,TRBJ1-2,-,TRBV7-2,CASSVVGGRDGYTF,TGTGCCAGCAGCGTCGTCGGGGGTCGAGATGGCTACACCTTC
-,TRBJ1-4,-,TRBV30,CAWSHEKLFF,TGTGCCTGGTCCCATGAAAAACTGTTTTTT
-,TRBJ2-1,once,TRBV7-9,CASSSFGGPDNEQFF,TGTGCCAGCAGCTCCTTCGGGGGGCCCGACAATGAGCAGTTCTTC
-,TRBJ2-1,-,TRBV11-3,CASSLDADEQFF,TGTGCCAGCAGCTTAGATGCGGATGAGCAGTTCTTC
-,TRBJ2-2,-,TRBV29-1,CSVLVGGRENTGELFF,TGCAGCGTTCTGGTGGGGGGCCGGGAGAACACCGGGGAGCTGTTTTTT
TRBD2,TRBJ2-1,-,TRBV11-2,CASSSRLAVNEQFF,TGTGCCAGCAGCTCCCGACTAGCGGTCAATGAGCAGTTCTTC
TRBD2,TRBJ2-5,-,TRBV15,CATSTHDSSLLAGGYQETQYF,TGTGCCACCAGCACACACGATTCCTCTTTACTAGCGGGGGGGTACCAAGAGACCCAGTACTTC
-,TRBJ2-7,-,TRBV13,CASSPSRGAVNEQYF,TGTGCCAGCAGCCCCAGTAGGGGGGCCGTCAACGAGCAGTACTTC
-,TRBJ1-2,-,TRBV18,CASSPQGADYGYTF,TGTGCCAGCTCACCACAAGGGGCGGACTATGGCTACACCTTC
-,TRBJ1-1,-,TRBV29-1,CSVVTGTEAFF,TGCAGCGTTGTGACAGGTACTGAAGCTTTCTTT
-,TRBJ2-7,-,TRBV21-1,CASSQRRQGDYEQYF,TGTGCCAGCAGCCAACGGAGACAGGGTGATTACGAGCAGTACTTC
-,TRBJ2-6,-,TRBV7-9,CASSLSGRFKTGANVLTF,TGTGCCAGCAGCTTATCAGGAAGATTCAAGACTGGGGCCAACGTCCTGACTTTC
-,TRBJ2-1,-,TRBV6-2/TRBV6-3,CASSYSWRASLSSYNEQFF,TGTGCCAGCAGTTACTCGTGGCGGGCCAGCTTGAGCTCCTACAATGAGCAGTTCTTC
-,TRBJ2-5,-,TRBV18,CASSPLLAGYQETQYF,TGTGCCAGCTCACCACTCTTAGCCGGCTACCAAGAGACCCAGTACTTC
-,TRBJ1-2,few,TRBV3-1/TRBV3-2,CASSPRGYGYTF,TGTGCCAGCAGCCCCCGCGGCTATGGCTACACCTTC
TRBD2,TRBJ2-7,many,TRBV4-1,CASSLLPGGYEQYF,TGCGCCAGCAGCCTACTCCCGGGGGGGTACGAGCAGTACTTC
-,TRBJ2-7,few,TRBV10-1,CASSEPPKGFYEQYF,TGCGCCAGCAGTGAGCCCCCGAAGGGTTTCTACGAGCAGTACTTC
-,TRBJ2-7,-,TRBV7-8,CASSPGTYEQYF,TGTGCCAGCAGCCCCGGGACTTACGAGCAGTACTTC
TRBD1,TRBJ2-2,-,TRBV11-2,CASSLDPWDRGTGELFF,TGTGCCAGCAGCTTAGATCCCTGGGACAGGGGTACCGGGGAGCTGTTTTTT
TRBD2,TRBJ2-5,-,TRBV7-8,CASSLAGGQETQYF,TGTGCCAGCAGCTTAGCGGGGGGGCAAGAGACCCAGTACTTC
-,TRBJ1-3,-,TRBV4-3,CASSQDLSPGNTIYF,TGCGCCAGCAGCCAAGATCTGAGCCCTGGAAACACCATATATTTT
-,TRBJ1-5,-,TRBV6-2/TRBV6-3,CASSYTGKGGQPQHF,TGTGCCAGCAGTTACACAGGGAAGGGGGGTCAGCCCCAGCATTTT
-,TRBJ2-5,-,TRBV6-2/TRBV6-3,CASSPSGSRNQETQYF,TGTGCCAGCAGCCCTTCAGGGAGTAGAAACCAAGAGACCCAGTACTTC
TRBD1,TRBJ1-2,-,TRBV5-1,CASSLEGQGDGYTF,TGCGCCAGCAGCTTGGAGGGACAGGGGGATGGCTACACCTTC
TRBD1,TRBJ2-7,-,TRBV7-2,CASSTGTGGWDEQYF,TGTGCCAGCAGCACTGGGACAGGGGGCTGGGACGAGCAGTACTTC
-,TRBJ1-5,once,TRBV10-3,CAISETKNQPQHF,TGTGCCATCAGTGAGACAAAGAATCAGCCCCAGCATTTT
-,TRBJ2-6,-,TRBV14,CASSQQQGPSGANVLTF,TGTGCCAGCAGCCAACAGCAGGGCCCCTCTGGGGCCAACGTCCTGACTTTC
TRBD1,TRBJ2-3,-,TRBV4-3,CASSQDGQGADTQYF,TGCGCCAGCAGCCAAGATGGTCAGGGGGCAGATACGCAGTATTTT
-,TRBJ1-2,-,TRBV5-4,CASSPTGNYGYTF,TGTGCCAGCAGCCCCACAGGGAACTATGGCTACACCTTC
TRBD1,TRBJ1-4,-,TRBV5-1,CASSLGQGNEKLFF,TGCGCCAGCAGCTTGGGACAGGGTAATGAAAAACTGTTTTTT
TRBD1,TRBJ2-2,-,TRBV15,CATSTARGYTGELFF,TGTGCCACCAGCACAGCCAGGGGGTACACCGGGGAGCTGTTTTTT
TRBD1,TRBJ1-5,-,TRBV6-5,CASSYDRAKGQPQHF,TGTGCCAGCAGTTATGACAGGGCTAAGGGTCAGCCCCAGCATTTT